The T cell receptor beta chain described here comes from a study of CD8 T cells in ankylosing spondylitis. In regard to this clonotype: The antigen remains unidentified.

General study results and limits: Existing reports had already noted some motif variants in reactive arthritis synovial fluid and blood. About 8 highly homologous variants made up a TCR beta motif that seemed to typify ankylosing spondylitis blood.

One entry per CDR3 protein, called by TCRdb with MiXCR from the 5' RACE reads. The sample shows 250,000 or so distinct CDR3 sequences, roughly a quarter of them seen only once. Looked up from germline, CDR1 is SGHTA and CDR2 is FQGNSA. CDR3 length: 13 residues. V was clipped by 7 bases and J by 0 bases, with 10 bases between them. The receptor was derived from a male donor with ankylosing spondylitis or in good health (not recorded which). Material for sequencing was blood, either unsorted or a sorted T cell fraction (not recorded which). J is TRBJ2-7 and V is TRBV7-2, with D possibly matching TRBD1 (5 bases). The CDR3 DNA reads TGTGCCAGCACCCAGGGCGGCTCCTACGAGCAGTACTTC. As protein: CASTQGGSYEQYF.